These T cell receptor beta chains were read from a single sample in a study of control samples from healthy donors and cancer patients. The assay was immunoSEQ multiplex PCR, and TCRdb's table has in-frame clones only and misses some. This table has around 250,000 clones, more than 65% appearing once. The source material was PBMCs. These receptors were obtained from a woman aged 55 to 70 with lung cancer. Each CDR3 is given with its conserved first and last residue. The D gene is left open where the match is weak. Clone sizes are given selectively: once, few, many, or a class where the clone is expanded.

size	D	V	J	DNA	CDR3
NA	TRBD2	TRBV5-1	TRBJ2-7	TGCGCCAGCAGCTTAAGCGGGGGGGCCTACGAGCAGTACTTC	CASSLSGGAYEQYF
NA	NA	TRBV7-8	TRBJ2-2	TGTGCCAGCAGCTTAGCTGAGCCAGGGGAGAACACCGGGGAGCTGTTTTTT	CASSLAEPGENTGELFF
NA	NA	TRBV7-8	TRBJ2-3	TGTGCCAGCAGCCTCCCCCCCAGAGGCACAGATACGCAGTATTTT	CASSLPPRGTDTQYF
NA	TRBD2	TRBV2	TRBJ2-3	TGTGCCAGCAGTGAAGGGTCAGCGGGAGGAGGGTTAGGCCAGTATTTT	CASSEGSAGGGLGQYF
few	NA	TRBV6-5	TRBJ1-5	TGTGCCAGCACCGAGCTGGGAAATCAGCCCCAGCATTTT	CASTELGNQPQHF
NA	NA	TRBV4-2	TRBJ1-2	TGTGCCAGCAGCCAAGACTCGCTGGGCCCTGGGGGCTACACCTTC	CASSQDSLGPGGYTF
NA	NA	TRBV6-6	TRBJ1-4	TGTGCCAGCAGTCCACGTTGGGGAGGATTAACTAATGAAAAACTGTTTTTT	CASSPRWGGLTNEKLFF
NA	TRBD2	TRBV27	TRBJ2-1	TGTGCCAGCAGTCCGTTTCCGGGACTAGCGGGAGGGCCCTCCTACAATGAGCAGTTCTTC	CASSPFPGLAGGPSYNEQFF
once	NA	TRBV7-9	TRBJ2-7	TGTGCCAGCAGCTTACTGCAACAGCGAAGTGAGCAGTACTTC	CASSLLQQRSEQYF
NA	NA	TRBV28	TRBJ2-4	TGTGCCAGCAGTTCAAGCGCGGTCGGGGTCAAAGTTCAGTACTTC	CASSSSAVGVKVQYF
NA	NA	TRBV6-5	TRBJ1-1	TGTGCCAGCAGGGTAGACAGCTGGGCTGGGCCGGAAGCTTTCTTT	CASRVDSWAGPEAFF
NA	NA	TRBV18	TRBJ1-4	TGTGCCAGCTCACCAGGAAGGGCAGGAAATGAAAAACTGTTTTTT	CASSPGRAGNEKLFF
NA	NA	TRBV3-1/TRBV3-2	TRBJ2-7	TGTGCCAGCAGCTATGGGGGCGGTGAGCAGTACTTC	CASSYGGGEQYF
NA	NA	TRBV5-1	TRBJ1-2	TGCGCCAGCAGCCTCGACGGGGTCTATGGCTACACCTTC	CASSLDGVYGYTF
NA	NA	TRBV3-1/TRBV3-2	TRBJ2-1	TGTGCCAGCGGCGATGTTGGGCAGGGGTGGGACAATGAGCAGTTCTTC	CASGDVGQGWDNEQFF
NA	NA	TRBV2	TRBJ2-1	TGTGCCAGCACCGGGCAGGGAGGTGAGCAGTTCTTC	CASTGQGGEQFF
NA	NA	TRBV15	TRBJ2-7	TGTGCCACCAGTCCCGGGACCGTTGACTACGAGCAGTACTTC	CATSPGTVDYEQYF
NA	TRBD1	TRBV6-2/TRBV6-3	TRBJ1-2	TGTGCCAGCAGTTACTCCGGGACAGCCGAACGGTATGGCTACACCTTC	CASSYSGTAERYGYTF
NA	NA	TRBV9	TRBJ1-2	TGTGCCAGCAGCGTGAGTTCGGACGGCCATAACTATGGCTACACCTTC	CASSVSSDGHNYGYTF
NA	NA	TRBV6-1	TRBJ1-5	TGTGCCAGCAGTGAAACGGGCCATCAGCCCCAGCATTTT	CASSETGHQPQHF
NA	NA	TRBV21-1	TRBJ2-3	TGTGCCAGCCCTCCATCCGGGACTAGCAGGAATGCAGATACGCAGTATTTT	CASPPSGTSRNADTQYF
NA	NA	TRBV5-6	TRBJ1-6	TGTGCCAGCAGCGTAACCGGGACGCTGGTCGGTTCACCCCTCCACTTT	CASSVTGTLVGSPLHF
few	TRBD2	TRBV27	TRBJ2-7	TGTGCCAGCAGTTTATGGGGACTAGCGGGAGGCTACGAGCAGTACTTC	CASSLWGLAGGYEQYF
NA	NA	TRBV5-1	TRBJ1-2	TGCGCCAGCAGCTTCTTAACCCAAACGGAGGATGGCTACACCTTC	CASSFLTQTEDGYTF
NA	NA	TRBV4-1	TRBJ2-2	TGCGCCAGCAGCCAACTCAATATAGTATCGTACACCGGGGAGCTGTTTTTT	CASSQLNIVSYTGELFF
NA	TRBD1	TRBV6-6	TRBJ1-3	TGTGCCACCATCGATCGGGACAGCCGAAACACCATATATTTT	CATIDRDSRNTIYF
once	NA	TRBV19	TRBJ2-5	TGTGCCAGTAGTCTCACAGTTTTGCAAGAGACCCAGTACTTC	CASSLTVLQETQYF
NA	NA	TRBV18	TRBJ2-3	TGTGCCAGCTCACCACCCTGGACCCTGGGAGATACGCAGTATTTT	CASSPPWTLGDTQYF
NA	NA	TRBV18	TRBJ2-7	TGTGCCAGCTCACCAGTGGTATACGAGCAGTACTTC	CASSPVVYEQYF
NA	NA	TRBV14	TRBJ2-7	TGTGCCAGCAGCCAAGCATTCGGCAGGGGGGGACTTGAGCAGTACTTC	CASSQAFGRGGLEQYF
NA	TRBD2	TRBV4-1	TRBJ2-1	TGCGCCAGCAGCTATGGTAGCGGGAGGGCCTGGAATGAGCAGTTCTTC	CASSYGSGRAWNEQFF
NA	NA	TRBV7-3	TRBJ1-4	TGTGCCAGCAGCTTAACAACTAATGAAAAACTGTTTTTT	CASSLTTNEKLFF
NA	NA	TRBV9	TRBJ2-1	TGTGCCAGCAGCGTAGCTCCTAGCGCCTCCTACAATGAGCAGTTCTTC	CASSVAPSASYNEQFF